The following is a T cell receptor beta chain sequence with its context. Its antigen is currently not known. No much larger clonotype is one base removed from it; base qualities were not supplied. These data are taken from a study of cytomegalovirus exposure and HLA in healthy donors listed by TCRdb under 2017. About the investigation overall: According to a later analysis, one platform produced both the roughly 130 validation repertoires and the 720 or so repertoires of the first cohort. The aim of the study was to test whether cataloging public T cell receptors could identify signatures of past pathogen exposure. In addition to the first cohort of roughly 670 subjects, a separate validation cohort of 120 different subjects was used. To predict cytomegalovirus infection status, the study combined high-throughput TCR immunosequencing, statistical association of individual TCRs with disease status, and machine learning.

The receptor library was made with the immunoSEQ multiplex PCR assay. The authors processed their data as follows. To diagnose cytomegalovirus status from the catalog of TCR beta chain sequences, a statistical classification framework was built. In its TCRdb copy, this immuneACCESS table keeps in-frame sequences only and misses some clones. Where compared with another copy, unresolved V genes explain less than half of these, and the others have no known cause. V, J and clone size derive from that table, while D and trimming were established from the DNA sequence. The sample table contains approximately 170,000 clones; only one count was recorded for roughly nine tenths of them. Clones ranked in the top ten supply about 2.9% of the sample. The CDR3 has 17 amino acids, counting the end cysteine and phenylalanine. Left in the record is the CDR3 DNA by itself, 51 bases read in frame from the first base. CDR1 and CDR2, per the germline V gene, are MGHDK and SYGVNS.

Summary of the overall study and its limitations: The authors suggested that the approach could potentially be generalized to other disease states and immunological phenotypes. While some public TCRs were present in many individuals, most TCR sequences turned up only very rarely across donors. The validation cohort had no HLA typing available for a later analysis, so co-occurrence within that cohort was assessed over all 120 or so repertoires. The classifier was reported to diagnose cytomegalovirus status with high specificity and sensitivity in both the original cohort and the validation cohort. Of the cluster scores, about 94% were above 0 in a later analysis, which found that TCRs clustered in the first cohort also tended to co-occur in the 95 to 150 validation repertoires. In the study, some 160 TCR beta chains were listed as associated with cytomegalovirus. In vitro tests confirmed that a few of the cytomegalovirus-associated TCR beta chains recognize cytomegalovirus antigens.

The donors were included in the validation cohort of some 120 subjects, a group kept apart from the approximately 700-subject first cohort. The TCR sequence derives from a woman between 18 and 30 years old in good health and CMV-seropositive. The chain is made from TRBV25-1 and TRBJ2-5, with 7 bases aligning to TRBD1. The J call may be wrong; the DNA end is better matched by TRBJ2-7. Sequenced input: PBMCs. The sequence in DNA is TGTGCCAGCAGTGTAAACAGAGGGACAGTGGGATCCTACGAGCAGTACTTC. The resulting protein is CASSVNRGTVGSYEQYF.